This T cell receptor (beta chain) was recorded in a study of Ad26.COV2.S vaccination and SARS-CoV-2 variants (dated by TCRdb to about 2021). Regarding the research as a whole: Vaccine-arm donors were drawn from COV1001, a multicentre, randomized, double-blind, placebo-controlled phase I-IIa trial of Ad26.COV2.S in healthy adults. Participants in the trial were split at random into five groups of five each, receiving low-dose or high-dose Ad26.COV2.S once or twice, or else placebo on both occasions. TCRbeta repertoire sequencing was used to assess the specificity and breadth of SARS-CoV-2-reactive T cell receptors after Ad26.COV2.S vaccination. Throughout the experiments and outcome assessment, investigators stayed blinded to trial group allocation. Ad26.COV2.S was given intramuscularly at 5x10^10 or 1x10^11 viral particles, as a single shot or as two shots 56 days apart. The TCR-sequenced set comprised around 32 samples: some 20 Ad26.COV2.S vaccine recipients, 5 placebo recipients and 8 SARS-CoV-2 convalescent individuals.

Overall study outcomes, separate from this receptor: Vaccine and placebo recipients had similar non-spike TCR breadth, a finding consistent with the vaccine containing only spike. Substantial breadth of spike-specific CD8+ and CD4+ T cell responses was reported after vaccination. The study lacked the statistical power to compare responses across vaccine doses or regimens. The authors noted that total T cell responses may have been underestimated by the TCR breadth and depth analyses. Compared with placebo recipients, Ad26.COV2.S recipients showed higher spike-specific TCR breadth (P = 0.0014).

From cysteine to phenylalanine, the CDR3 is 12 amino acids long. Of the read, only the CDR3 DNA is kept; its 36 bases are in frame from base 1. The V and J ends are trimmed by 7 bases and 6 bases, leaving 10 bases between them. The germline V gene encodes CDR1 LNHDA and CDR2 SQIVND (reference sequence). This specimen's treatment or condition label, per the study, means: approximately 18 received Ad26.COV2.S at low or high dose, single or two shots; roughly five received placebo; per-sample allocation not given. For vaccine and placebo recipients, the sequenced repertoires came from samples collected on day 63 after the first injection. In Cohort 1b, around 25 adults aged 18-55 years were enrolled at a single site in Boston, USA, between 29 July and 7 August 2020. Ad26.COV2.S was a replication-incompetent adenovirus type 26 vector expressing a prefusion-stabilized SARS-CoV-2 spike protein from the original Wuhan strain.

The immunoSEQ Assay was used to sequence TCRbeta CDR3 regions. After extraction, genomic DNA underwent amplification by bias-controlled multiplex PCR, followed by high-throughput sequencing. As for the original processing: To quantify the absolute abundance of every unique TCRbeta CDR3 region, sequences were collapsed and filtered. Usable DNA was measured by amplifying reference genes present in all nucleated cells, and TCRbeta template counts were normalized to that usable DNA to estimate T cell fraction. Repertoire TCRs were annotated as SARS-CoV-2-specific when V gene, CDR3 amino acid sequence and J gene were exactly matched to a known reactive TCR set. The reference SARS-CoV-2 TCR set came from MIRA and was filtered for enrichment in COVID-19-positive ImmuneCODE repertoires, removing public or cross-reactive TCRs. Using the MIRA antigens, annotated TCRs were further analysed by specific ORF or by position within an ORF. Breadth was defined as annotated unique rearrangements over total unique productive rearrangements; depth was the summed frequency of those rearrangements. Group comparisons of TCR breadth used two-sided Wilcoxon rank-sum tests. TCRdb limited this immuneACCESS table to in-frame rearrangements with V and J called. A share of clones is missing; checked studies link under half to unresolved V genes, and the rest is unexplained. The V and J calls and the clone size are those of that table, but D and trimming were determined from the DNA. Across this sample there are 410,000 or so clones, with about 90% seen only once. Of the sample, around 1.8% is held by the ten largest clones.

Comments on this clone: Its target antigen remains unknown. Base qualities were left out, and no much larger clone turns up one base away.

Recombination connected TRBV19 to TRBJ1-5, and the D gene may be TRBD1, 6 bases matching. This TCR came from a person between 18 and 60 years old who received the Ad26.COV2.S COVID-19 vaccine or a placebo. Source: peripheral blood, taken in a trial of Ad26.COV2.S vaccine versus placebo. The DNA is as follows: TGTGCCAGTACTGGGGGGGCTCAGCCCCAGCATTTT. Translation gives CASTGGAQPQHF.